This T cell receptor beta chain was profiled in a study of metastatic and nonmetastatic thyroid tumors. Study information: Thyroid patients, malignant and benign, had repertoires compared across blood and tumor or nodule tissue.

TCRdb reassembled clones from the PCR reads with MiXCR. The data show 15,000 to 20,000 clones, about 29% seen once. The length of the CDR3 is 16 residues. V was cut by 1 base and J by 3 bases, with 16 bases left in between. CDR1 and CDR2 (germline): LNHNV, YYDKDF (reference sequence). Study-wide results and limits: In blood and tumor, TCR beta diversity was reportedly significantly higher in malignant thyroid tumors than in benign nodules.

This clone turned up a few times. Its cognate antigen is unknown. Each patient came to thyroid surgery without any prior treatment (of any kind). The chain has TRBV15 and TRBJ2-7; D possibly matches TRBD1 or TRBD2 (5 bases each). The sample consisted of tumor tissue. This clonotype originated in a male donor with papillary thyroid cancer or a benign thyroid nodule (not recorded which). Some clones in this sample may be carry-over from other donors' samples. The CDR3 DNA is TGTGCCACCAGCAGAGGGCCCTTGGGGACCTACTACGAGCAGTACTTC. Its protein product is CATSRGPLGTYYEQYF. Together with reference TRBV15 and TRBJ2-7, the CDR3 gives the full variable domain: DAMVIQNPRYQVTQFGKPVTLSCSQTLNHNVMYWYQQKSSQAPKLLFHYYDKDFNNEADTPDNFQSRRPNTSFCFLDIRSPGLGDTAMYLCATSRGPLGTYYEQYFGPGTRLTVT.